This T cell receptor (beta chain) was recovered during a study of OX40 agonist ivuxolimab in advanced cancers. This CDR3 region has 16 residues. V was clipped by 2 bases and J by 4 bases; unmatched bases: 10. Germline values: CDR1 ENHRY, CDR2 SYGVKD. Data came from immunoSEQ multiplex PCR; TCRdb stores just in-frame clones and leaves some out. Here the sample spans tens of thousands of clones, about nine tenths being singletons. The chain joins TRBV10-3 to TRBJ2-5; 7 nucleotides align to TRBD1. The material sequenced was CD4+ or CD8+ T cells sorted from blood, taken in a trial of the OX40 agonist ivuxolimab. The receptor was isolated from an adult with an advanced solid tumor such as melanoma, head and neck, liver or kidney cancer. Here the CDR3 reads CAISETATGQVETQYF. The CDR3 nucleotides are TGTGCCATCAGTGAGACCGCGACAGGGCAGGTAGAGACCCAGTACTTC.